These 13 T cell receptor beta chains originate from one sample sequenced in a study of Graves' ophthalmopathy and Graves' hyperthyroidism. As the template, RNA transcripts were used to amplify TCR beta CDR3 regions. HTBI-primed RT-PCR formed the first round, and a multiplex PCR formed the second. TCRdb itself ran the multiplex PCR reads through MiXCR, one entry per CDR3 protein. The data show around 660,000 distinct CDR3 sequences, about two fifths seen once. The sample was peripheral blood. Receptors were obtained from an adult man with Graves' ophthalmopathy.

This clonotype was observed at least ten times. J is TRBJ1-5 and V is TRBV20-1; the match to TRBD1 covers 7 bases. CDR3 length equals 15 residues. V trimming: 2 bases; J trimming: 1 base; junction bases outside the gene matches: 5. CDR1 DFQATT and CDR2 SNEGSKA come from the germline V gene (reference sequence). The CDR3 is CSARNRDRSNQPQHF. For the CDR3, the DNA is TGCAGTGCTAGAAACCGGGACAGAAGCAATCAGCCCCAGCATTTT.

The gene calls are TRBV7-8 and TRBJ2-2; 8 bases are a match to TRBD2. Germline V gives CDR1 SGHVS, CDR2 FQNEAQ. The trim removed 5 bases at V and 2 bases at J, leaving 7 bases unmatched. The CDR3 has 16 amino acids. Here the CDR3 DNA reads TGTGCCAGCAGCCCCCCGGGGGGGGAAAACACCGGGGAGCTGTTTTTT. Its protein is CASSPPGGENTGELFF.

The sample holds many counts of this clonotype. The genes are TRBV15 and TRBJ1-4; D not certain. This CDR3 spans 13 amino acids. Germline values: CDR1 LNHNV, CDR2 YYDKDF (reference sequence). Trimming shortened V by 2 bases and J by 10 bases, and 11 bases separated the two germline ends. The CDR3 region is CATSRSEDGKLFF. For the CDR3, the DNA is TGTGCCACCAGCAGATCGGAAGACGGAAAACTGTTTTTT.

This clonotype appeared many times. The rearrangement uses TRBV4-1 and TRBJ1-1, with a weak D call TRBD1 (5 bases). The CDR3 totals 16 residues. Trimming took off 0 bases at V and 5 bases at J, with 16 bases between the two ends. CDR1 is MGHRA, CDR2 YSYEKL, per germline. In nucleotides, the CDR3 is TGCGCCAGCAGCCAAGATGAGAGCAGGGTAAAGACTGAAGCTTTCTTT. The encoded protein is CASSQDESRVKTEAFF.

CDR3 in DNA: TGCGCCAGCAGCTCCTCTGTCCGGGAGGCGAGGCAGCAGTTCTTC. It is translated as CASSSSVREARQQFF. The chain carries TRBV5-1 and TRBJ2-5; 7 positions match TRBD2. The J call is uncertain, as TRBJ2-1 better fits the DNA end. There are 15 residues in the CDR3. Germline V gene lookup returns CDR1 SGHRS and CDR2 YFSETQ.

The rearrangement links TRBV12-3 or TRBV12-4 to TRBJ2-7; no reliable D call. Deletions cut 5 bases from V and 3 bases from J, with 14 bases between. The CDR3 has 14 amino acids. Here the CDR3 DNA reads TGTGCCAGCAGTCCCTCGACGGGTTACTACGAGCAGTACTTC. Translation: CASSPSTGYYEQYF.

This clonotype was counted many times. The rearrangement joins TRBV12-3 or TRBV12-4 to TRBJ1-3; possibly TRBD1 for D (5 bases). This CDR3 has 14 amino acids. V lost 2 bases to trimming and J lost 0 bases, with 5 bases between them. The CDR3 nucleotides read TGTGCCAGCAGTTTAACAGGCTCTGGAAACACCATATATTTT. Its translation: CASSLTGSGNTIYF.

About this clonotype: Just one base apart from a much larger clone, this may be a read error. This chain links TRBV7-2 with TRBJ2-7, with a possible D match to TRBD2 (5 bases). In germline, CDR1 is SGHTA, CDR2 FQGNSA. CDR3 length: 14 amino acids. CDR3 in amino acids: CASSPRRGRWERYF. The CDR3 DNA reads TGTGCCAGCAGCCCCCGTCGAGGACGGTGGGAGCGGTACTTC. Filled out from reference TRBV7-2 and TRBJ2-7, the complete variable domain reads GAGVSQSPSNKVTEKGKDVELRCDPISGHTALYWYRQSLGQGLEFLIYFQGNSAPDKSGLPSDRFSAERTGGSVSTLTIQRTQQEDSAVYLCASSPRRGRWERYFGPGTRLTVT.

The J gene is TRBJ1-2, the V gene TRBV28; D is possibly TRBD1 (5 bases). The germline CDR1 and CDR2 sequences are MDHEN and SYDVKM. The CDR3 spans 15 residues. Between the trimmed V and J ends, which lost 5 bases and 3 bases, there was a span of 16 bases. CDR3 DNA: TGTGCCAGCAGTCCTGAGGGGTCCCTCCACTATGGCTACACCTTC. Translated: CASSPEGSLHYGYTF.

The chain links TRBV29-1 to TRBJ2-5; no reliable D call. CDR3 length: 11 residues. Germline V lookup: CDR1 SQVTM, CDR2 ANQGSEA. Deletions cut 1 base from V and 4 bases from J, with 4 bases between. The CDR3 spells CSVEGPETQYF. CDR3 bases: TGCAGCGTTGAAGGTCCAGAGACCCAGTACTTC.

The chain has TRBV25-1 and TRBJ2-5; D is possibly TRBD2 (5 bases). Trimming removed 2 bases at V and 4 bases at J, with 11 bases between. There are 14 residues in the CDR3. Per germline, CDR1 MGHDK and CDR2 SYGVNS. The DNA for the CDR3 is TGTGCCAGCAGTGAACGGCTCGGGATAGAGACCCAGTACTTC. It specifies CASSERLGIETQYF.

This sequence joins TRBV25-1 and TRBJ1-1; 11 bases agree with TRBD1. CDR3 length equals 14 residues. Germline lookup yields CDR1 MGHDK and CDR2 SYGVNS. V was clipped by 4 bases and J by 4 bases; unmatched bases: 2. The CDR3, as DNA: TGTGCCAGCAGTGGGACAGGGGGCATCACTGAAGCTTTCTTT. It is translated as CASSGTGGITEAFF. Supplemented by reference TRBV25-1 and TRBJ1-1, the full variable domain reads EADIYQTPRYLVIGTGKKITLECSQTMGHDKMYWYQQDPGMELHLIHYSYGVNSTEKGDLSSESTVSRIRTEHFPLTLESARPSHTSQYLCASSGTGGITEAFFGQGTRLTVV.

The V call is TRBV12-3 or TRBV12-4, the J call TRBJ1-2; D unclear. Trimming stripped 1 base from V and 4 bases from J, with 16 bases between. CDR3 size: 16 residues. The CDR3 DNA reads TGTGCCAGCAGTTTAGGAACTGAGAGGGATACCTATGGCTACACCTTC. It specifies CASSLGTERDTYGYTF.